The 3 T cell receptor beta chains below come from one sample, sequenced in a study of CD8+CD57+ T cells in acquired aplastic anemia. Genomic DNA constituted the template upon which TCR beta VDJ and CDR3 profiling was performed. MiXCR, applied by TCRdb to the reads, yields one record per CDR3 protein. The sample contains around 170,000 distinct CDR3 sequences, 55% to 70% of which appear only once. Sequenced material: sorted CD4+, CD8+, or CD8+CD57+ T cells (not recorded which) from PBMCs. These receptors all come from a human donor in good health.

The V gene is TRBV19, the J gene TRBJ1-2, with TRBD1 as a possible D gene (5 bases). The CDR3 spans 14 residues. V shed 2 bases and J shed 6 bases, with 13 bases lying between them. In germline, CDR1 is LNHDA, CDR2 SQIVND (reference sequence). The CDR3 sequence: CASSIISGGDGYTF. As DNA, the CDR3 is TGTGCCAGTAGTATAATCAGTGGGGGGGATGGCTACACCTTC.

This clonotype was seen more than once but under ten times. The chain employs TRBV19 and TRBJ1-1; 7 nucleotides line up with TRBD1. Germline-derived CDR1 and CDR2 are LNHDA and SQIVND (reference sequence). Germline trimming cut 3 bases from V and 11 bases from J; bases unmatched to any gene: 9. The CDR3 extends over 13 amino acids. The CDR3 sequence is CASSIGGGQTAFF. As DNA, the CDR3 is TGTGCCAGTAGTATTGGGGGGGGACAGACGGCTTTCTTT.

This clonotype showed up many times. The V gene is TRBV27, the J gene TRBJ1-5, with TRBD1 matching 7 bases. J was trimmed by 5 bases and V by 4 bases; bases with no gene match: 5. Germline V gene data show CDR1 as MNHEY and CDR2 as SMNVEV (reference sequence). The CDR3 spans 14 residues. The CDR3 DNA is TGTGCCAGCAGTTCCTCGACAGGGTATCAGCCCCAGCATTTT. Residues: CASSSSTGYQPQHF.